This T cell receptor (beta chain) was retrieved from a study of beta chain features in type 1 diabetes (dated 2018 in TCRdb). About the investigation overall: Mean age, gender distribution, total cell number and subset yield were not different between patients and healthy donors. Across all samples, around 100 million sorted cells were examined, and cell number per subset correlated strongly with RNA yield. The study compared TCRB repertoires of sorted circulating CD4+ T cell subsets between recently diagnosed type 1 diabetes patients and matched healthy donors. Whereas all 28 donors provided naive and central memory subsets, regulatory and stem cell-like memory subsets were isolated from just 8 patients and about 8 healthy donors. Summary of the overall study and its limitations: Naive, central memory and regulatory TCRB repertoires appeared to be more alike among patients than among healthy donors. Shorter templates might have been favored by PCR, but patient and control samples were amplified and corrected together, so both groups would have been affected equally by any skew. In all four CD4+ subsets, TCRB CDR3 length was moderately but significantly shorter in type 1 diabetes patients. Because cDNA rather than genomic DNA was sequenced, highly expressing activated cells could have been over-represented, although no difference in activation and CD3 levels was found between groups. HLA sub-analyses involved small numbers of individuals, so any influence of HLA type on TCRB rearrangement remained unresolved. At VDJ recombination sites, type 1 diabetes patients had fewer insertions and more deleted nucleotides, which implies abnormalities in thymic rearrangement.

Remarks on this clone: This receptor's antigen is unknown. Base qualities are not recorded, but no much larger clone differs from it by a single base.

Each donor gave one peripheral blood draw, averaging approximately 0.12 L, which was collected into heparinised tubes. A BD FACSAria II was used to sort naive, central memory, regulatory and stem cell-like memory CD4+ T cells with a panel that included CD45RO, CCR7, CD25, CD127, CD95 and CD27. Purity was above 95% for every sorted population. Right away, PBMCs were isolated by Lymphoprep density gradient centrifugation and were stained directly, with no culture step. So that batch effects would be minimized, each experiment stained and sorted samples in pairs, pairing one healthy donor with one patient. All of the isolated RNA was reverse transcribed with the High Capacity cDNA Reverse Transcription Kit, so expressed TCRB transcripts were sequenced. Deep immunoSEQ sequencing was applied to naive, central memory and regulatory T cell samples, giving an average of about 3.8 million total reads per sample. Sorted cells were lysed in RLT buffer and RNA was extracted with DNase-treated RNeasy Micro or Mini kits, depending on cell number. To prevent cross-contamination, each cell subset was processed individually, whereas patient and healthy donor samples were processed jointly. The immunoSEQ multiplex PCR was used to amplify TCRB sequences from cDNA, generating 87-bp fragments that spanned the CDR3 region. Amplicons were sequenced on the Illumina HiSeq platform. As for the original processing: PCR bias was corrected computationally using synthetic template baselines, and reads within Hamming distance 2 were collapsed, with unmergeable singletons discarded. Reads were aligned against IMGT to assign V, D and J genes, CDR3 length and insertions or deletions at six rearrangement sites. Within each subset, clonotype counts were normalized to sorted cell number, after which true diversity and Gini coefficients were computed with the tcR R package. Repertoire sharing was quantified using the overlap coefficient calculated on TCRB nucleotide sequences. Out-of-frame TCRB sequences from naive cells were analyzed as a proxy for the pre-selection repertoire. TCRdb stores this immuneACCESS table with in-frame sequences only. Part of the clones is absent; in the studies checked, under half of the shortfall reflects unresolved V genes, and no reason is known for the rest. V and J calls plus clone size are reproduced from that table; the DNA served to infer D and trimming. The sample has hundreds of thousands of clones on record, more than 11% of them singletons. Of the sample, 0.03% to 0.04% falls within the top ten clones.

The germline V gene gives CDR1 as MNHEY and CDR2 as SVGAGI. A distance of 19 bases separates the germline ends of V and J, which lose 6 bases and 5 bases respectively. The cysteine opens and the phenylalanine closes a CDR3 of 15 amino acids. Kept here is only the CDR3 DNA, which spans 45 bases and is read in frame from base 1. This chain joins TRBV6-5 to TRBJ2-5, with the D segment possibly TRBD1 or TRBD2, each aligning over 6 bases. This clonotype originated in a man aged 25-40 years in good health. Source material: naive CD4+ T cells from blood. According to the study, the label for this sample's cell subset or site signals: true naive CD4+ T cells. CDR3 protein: CASRRTGGPGETQYF. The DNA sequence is TGTGCCAGCAGACGTACTGGGGGGCCCGGGGAGACCCAGTACTTC.